These 17 T cell receptor beta chains were all obtained from the same sample, sequenced in a study of early T cells in non-severe SARS-CoV-2 infection. A single record per CDR3 protein comes from TCRdb applying MiXCR to the 5' RACE reads. The sample holds more than 80,000 distinct CDR3 sequences, roughly an eighth seen once. The sample was whole blood. These receptor sequences come from an adult who was a healthcare worker with PCR-confirmed SARS-CoV-2 infection or an uninfected control (not recorded which).

Many counts were recorded for this clonotype. The chain links TRBV12-3 or TRBV12-4 to TRBJ1-4; 9 nucleotides line up with TRBD1. This CDR3 has 16 amino acids. V gave up 2 bases and J gave up 6 bases; unmatched junction bases: 7. The CDR3 region has the DNA TGTGCCAGCAGTTTAACCCCGGGGACAGGGTATGAAAAACTGTTTTTT. Protein: CASSLTPGTGYEKLFF.

The chain employs TRBV3-1 and TRBJ1-2; possible D gene TRBD1, 5 bases. The V and J ends lost 0 bases and 5 bases respectively, with 13 bases between them. In germline, CDR1 is LGHDT, CDR2 YNNKEL (reference sequence). CDR3 length equals 15 residues. The CDR3 nucleotides read TGTGCCAGCAGCCAAGATACGGGGCTTCGATATGGCTACACCTTC. This sequence encodes CASSQDTGLRYGYTF.

This clonotype was seen only a few times. V usage is TRBV4-3 and J usage is TRBJ2-5; 9 nucleotides line up with TRBD1. The junction had 13 bases not matched to a gene; V was cut back by 3 bases and J by 5 bases. The CDR3 loop spans 17 amino acids. Germline V lookup: CDR1 LGHNA, CDR2 YSLEER. The CDR3, as DNA: TGCGCCAGCAGCCAGAGGCCGCCGGGACAGGGTCTGGAGACCCAGTACTTC. This codes for CASSQRPPGQGLETQYF.

The chain recombines TRBV6-2 or TRBV6-3 with TRBJ2-5; TRBD1 is a possible D gene (5 bases). The CDR3 loop spans 18 amino acids. Looked up from germline, CDR1 is MNHEY and CDR2 is SVGEGT. The V end lost 2 bases, the J end lost 3 bases, and 22 bases lay between the germline ends. The CDR3 loop is CASSYRGTGYGAEETQYF. The CDR3 DNA sequence: TGTGCCAGCAGTTACAGGGGCACCGGTTATGGCGCCGAAGAGACCCAGTACTTC.

V gene TRBV29-1 combines with J gene TRBJ2-1; D unclear. Deletions cut 6 bases from V and 0 bases from J, with 12 bases between. The CDR3 covers 14 residues. Per germline, CDR1 SQVTM and CDR2 ANQGSEA. The CDR3 region has the DNA TGCAGCGTCTACTTTACCAGCTCCTACAATGAGCAGTTCTTC. It is translated as CSVYFTSSYNEQFF.

This clonotype was detected only a few times. The J gene is TRBJ2-5, the V gene TRBV4-1; D gene uncertain. The CDR3 runs to 15 residues. Trimming took off 0 bases at V and 4 bases at J, with 12 bases between the two ends. Germline CDR1 MGHRA, CDR2 YSYEKL. CDR3 sequence reads: CASSQEISRPETQYF. The CDR3 DNA sequence: TGCGCCAGCAGCCAAGAAATTTCTAGACCAGAGACCCAGTACTTC.

The gene calls are TRBV20-1 and TRBJ2-1; D ambiguous. CDR1 and CDR2 from the germline V gene are DFQATT and SNEGSKA (reference sequence). Trimming stripped 3 bases from V and 0 bases from J, with 3 bases between. The CDR3 loop spans 12 amino acids. CDR3 in DNA: TGCAGTGCTAGGGGCTCCTACAATGAGCAGTTCTTC. It translates to CSARGSYNEQFF.

Ten or more counts support this clonotype. The chain couples TRBV9 to TRBJ2-5; D ambiguous. The ends were cut back, 7 bases at V and 0 bases at J, with 10 bases in the middle. CDR1 is SGDLS, CDR2 YYNGEE, per germline. The CDR3 extends over 13 amino acids. The CDR3 sequence: CASFTEDQETQYF. The CDR3 DNA reads TGTGCCAGCTTTACTGAAGACCAAGAGACCCAGTACTTC.

This clonotype was seen a handful of times. The V call is TRBV4-3, the J call TRBJ2-3; D remains ambiguous. The V and J ends lost 0 bases and 1 base respectively, with 8 bases between them. Germline V gene sequence: CDR1 LGHNA, CDR2 YSLEER. The CDR3 is 15 amino acids. CDR3 protein: CASSQDRRGTDTQYF. DNA of the CDR3: TGCGCCAGCAGCCAAGATCGAAGGGGCACAGATACGCAGTATTTT.

The chain is built from TRBV11-2 and TRBJ2-1; D is perhaps TRBD2 (6 bases). The CDR3 runs 19 residues. The V gene lost 0 bases and the J gene lost 0 bases, with 18 bases spanning the gap. Germline CDR1 and CDR2: SGHAT and FQNNGV. CDR3 in DNA: TGTGCCAGCAGCTTAGATTGGCGAGCGGGCCGCAGCTCCTACAATGAGCAGTTCTTC. This gives the protein CASSLDWRAGRSSYNEQFF.

This clonotype has at least ten counts. The chain combines TRBV20-1 with TRBJ2-5, with 7 bases aligning to TRBD1. The CDR3 has 15 residues. Germline CDR1 and CDR2: DFQATT and SNEGSKA (reference sequence). With 3 bases clipped from V and 3 bases from J, the junction kept 10 bases outside the gene matches. The CDR3 DNA reads as TGCAGTGCTAGCGACCTGGGACAGCTAAAAGAGACCCAGTACTTC. This gives the protein CSASDLGQLKETQYF.

This clonotype occurred many times. J is TRBJ2-7 and V is TRBV6-5; 9 bases are shared with TRBD1. V was clipped by 6 bases and J by 6 bases; unmatched bases: 9. This CDR3 contains 14 residues. CDR1 and CDR2 (germline): MNHEY, SVGAGI. Here the CDR3 DNA reads TGTGCCAGCAGCCGCCGGACAGGGGTAGCCGAGCAGTACTTC. It is translated as CASSRRTGVAEQYF.

The V gene is TRBV29-1, the J gene TRBJ2-3; 10 nucleotides align to TRBD1. V gave up 3 bases and J gave up 3 bases; unmatched junction bases: 6. The germline CDR1 and CDR2 sequences are SQVTM and ANQGSEA. This CDR3 has 15 residues. Here the CDR3 reads CSVDDRGRGTDTQYF. CDR3 DNA: TGCAGCGTTGACGACAGGGGGCGCGGGACAGATACGCAGTATTTT.

The chain is built from TRBV29-1 and TRBJ1-1; D not certain. The CDR3 covers 13 residues. Germline CDR1 reads SQVTM; CDR2 reads ANQGSEA. Trimming removed 2 bases from V and 0 bases from J, with 7 bases in between. This CDR3 reads CSVELQLNTEAFF. CDR3 bases: TGCAGCGTTGAATTGCAGCTGAACACTGAAGCTTTCTTT.

In this sample, this clonotype turned up a few times. The CDR3 reads CASSMAQTGTDTQYF. DNA of the CDR3: TGTGCCAGCAGCATGGCCCAGACTGGCACAGATACGCAGTATTTT. The chain joins TRBV12-3 or TRBV12-4 to TRBJ2-3, with D unresolved. Trimming stripped 6 bases from V and 1 base from J, with 14 bases between. The CDR3 is made up of 15 amino acids.

V and J are TRBV10-2 and TRBJ2-3, with TRBD2 identical over 9 bases. J gave up 7 bases and V 3 bases, and 5 bases lay outside the gene matches. The V gene's germline CDR1 is WSHSY and CDR2 SAAADI. The CDR3 consists of 14 residues. CDR3 in amino acids: CASSEFAGGNTQYF. The CDR3 nucleotides read TGCGCCAGCAGTGAATTTGCGGGGGGGAATACGCAGTATTTT.

This rearrangement joins TRBV7-6 to TRBJ2-3; D is ambiguous. CDR3 size: 17 residues. CDR1 and CDR2 from the germline V gene are SGHVS and FNYEAQ. The V and J ends lost 4 bases and 0 bases respectively, with 17 bases between them. The CDR3 protein is CASSYMHWGSSTDTQYF. The CDR3 nucleotides read TGTGCCAGCAGCTACATGCACTGGGGATCTAGCACAGATACGCAGTATTTT. Filled out from reference TRBV7-6 and TRBJ2-3, the complete variable domain reads GAGVSQSPRYKVTKRGQDVALRCDPISGHVSLYWYRQALGQGPEFLTYFNYEAQQDKSGLPNDRFSAERPEGSISTLTIQRTEQRDSAMYRCASSYMHWGSSTDTQYFGPGTRLTVL.